This T cell receptor beta chain stems from a study of T cell responses to AZD1222 COVID-19 vaccine. The CDR3 consists of 15 residues. Trimming stripped 5 bases from V and 8 bases from J, with 21 bases between. The V gene's germline CDR1 is SGHDN and CDR2 FVKESK. The table came from immunoSEQ multiplex PCR; TCRdb's copy has only in-frame clones and leaves some out. This sample yields some 110,000 clones, of which 80% to 90% are seen a single time; 6% to 8% belongs to the top ten. The starting material was peripheral blood, obtained 28 days after the second AZD1222 dose. The source of this sequence is an adult who received the AZD1222 COVID-19 vaccine. The genes are TRBV14 and TRBJ1-2; possible D gene TRBD1, 5 bases. CDR3 in DNA: TGTGCCAGCAGCTCCTCCCTTACAGGAGGGGTAGGCTACACCTTC. It specifies CASSSSLTGGVGYTF.